The 24 T cell receptor beta chains below all came from one sample that was sequenced in a study of blood T cell repertoires in COVID-19. TCRdb's copy holds only in-frame clones and misses some; the assay was immunoSEQ multiplex PCR. The sample carries roughly 23,000 clones, 80% to 90% recorded once. What was sequenced was peripheral blood. Receptor source: a woman older than 75 with active COVID-19.

Comments on this clone: Other DNA sequences of this sample code for an identical CDR3. V usage is TRBV12-3 or TRBV12-4 and J usage is TRBJ1-1; no clear D. V lost 3 bases, J lost 2 bases, and 7 bases lay in between. This CDR3 contains 13 residues. CDR3 sequence reads: CASSFAGNTEAFF. Here the CDR3 DNA reads TGTGCCAGCAGTTTCGCGGGTAACACTGAAGCTTTCTTT.

The chain uses TRBV12-3 or TRBV12-4 and TRBJ1-3; the match to TRBD1 covers 7 bases. The CDR3 has 13 amino acids. Trimming cost V 11 bases and J 2 bases; bases outside gene matches: 6. The CDR3 spells CALDGTAGNTIYF. The CDR3 bases are TGTGCCTTAGACGGGACAGCTGGAAACACCATATATTTT.

The chain joins TRBV19 to TRBJ1-2; D gene uncertain. Between the trimmed V and J ends, which lost 3 bases and 0 bases, there was a span of 2 bases. Germline assignment: CDR1 LNHDA and CDR2 SQIVND (reference sequence). This CDR3 is 12 amino acids long. In DNA, the CDR3 is TGTGCCAGTAGTATCTCTAACTATGGCTACACCTTC. Residues: CASSISNYGYTF.

The chain employs TRBV4-3 and TRBJ1-2; TRBD1 matches 7 bases. The J segment lost 7 bases and the V segment lost 3 bases, leaving 17 bases of the junction unmatched. The length of the CDR3 is 17 residues. Germline V gives CDR1 LGHNA, CDR2 YSLEER. CDR3 in amino acids: CASSQASTGIGAGGYTF. The CDR3 DNA reads as TGCGCCAGCAGCCAGGCTTCGACAGGGATCGGGGCTGGTGGCTACACCTTC.

In its sample, this clone was seen a few times. The chain is built from TRBV5-4 and TRBJ2-7; the match to TRBD2 covers 11 bases. CDR1 and CDR2 (germline): SGHNT, YYREEE (reference sequence). J gave up 3 bases and V 4 bases, and 3 bases lay outside the gene matches. This CDR3 has 14 amino acids. In DNA, the CDR3 is TGTGCCAGCAGCCCTAGCGGGGGGAGCTACGAGCAGTACTTC. Translation: CASSPSGGSYEQYF.

The CDR3 reads CASTSGLQETQYF. CDR3 DNA: TGTGCCAGCACCTCTGGGCTTCAAGAGACCCAGTACTTC. V is TRBV5-4 and J is TRBJ2-5; no definite D call. Germline CDR1 SGHNT, CDR2 YYREEE (reference sequence). The CDR3 has 13 amino acids. V shed 6 bases and J shed 2 bases, with 11 bases lying between them.

This chain links TRBV7-3 with TRBJ1-1; D unresolved. Germline values: CDR1 SGHTA, CDR2 FQGTGA. Deletions cut 5 bases from V and 1 base from J, with 8 bases between. The CDR3 is 13 residues long. The CDR3 DNA is TGTGCCAGCAGCCCTCGGGGGAACACTGAAGCTTTCTTT. Encoded protein: CASSPRGNTEAFF.

The chain couples TRBV5-4 to TRBJ1-2, with D maybe TRBD1 (5 bases). Germline CDR1 SGHNT, CDR2 YYREEE (reference sequence). The CDR3 length is 13 residues. V lost 6 bases, J lost 7 bases, and 16 bases lay in between. The CDR3 loop is CASTDSGASGYTF. CDR3 nucleotides: TGTGCCAGCACCGATAGCGGGGCGAGTGGCTACACCTTC. Full variable domain (outside the CDR3, taken from reference TRBV5-4 and TRBJ1-2): ETGVTQSPTHLIKTRGQQVTLRCSSQSGHNTVSWYQQALGQGPQFIFQYYREEENGRGNFPPRFSGLQFPNYSSELNVNALELDDSALYLCASTDSGASGYTFGSGTRLTVV.

V and J are TRBV7-9 and TRBJ2-3; 9 bases match TRBD2. Germline V lookup: CDR1 SEHNR, CDR2 FQNEAQ (reference sequence). V gave up 5 bases and J gave up 6 bases; unmatched junction bases: 12. This CDR3 is built from 16 residues. CDR3 coding DNA: TGTGCCAGCAGCCTGAGCAGAGCGGGGGGAGGGGATACGCAGTATTTT. This codes for CASSLSRAGGGDTQYF.

CDR3 sequence: CASTGTSGQINEQFF. In nucleotides, the CDR3 is TGTGCCAGTACCGGGACTAGCGGGCAAATCAATGAGCAGTTCTTC. The chain combines TRBV19 with TRBJ2-1, with 12 bases that match TRBD2. Losses at the gene ends were 7 bases for V and 6 bases for J; bases not matched to a gene: 7. This CDR3 region has 15 residues. Germline V gene lookup returns CDR1 LNHDA and CDR2 SQIVND (reference sequence).

Only one count was recorded for this clone. The chain has TRBV3-1 (or the pseudogene TRBV3-2) and TRBJ2-1, with TRBD2 matching 10 bases. Germline V gene lookup returns CDR1 LGHDT and CDR2 YNNKEL (reference sequence). The V segment lost 1 base and the J segment 6 bases; nucleotides outside the gene matches: 3. This CDR3 contains 15 residues. CDR3 sequence reads: CASSQATSGANEQFF. CDR3 bases: TGTGCCAGCAGCCAAGCAACTAGCGGGGCCAATGAGCAGTTCTTC.

The chain has TRBV7-9 and TRBJ1-2, with a possible D match to TRBD1 (6 bases). The ends were cut back, 3 bases at V and 4 bases at J, with 12 bases in the middle. Germline V lookup: CDR1 SEHNR, CDR2 FQNEAQ (reference sequence). The CDR3 covers 14 residues. CDR3 protein: CASSFEGDLYGYTF. In DNA form, the CDR3 reads TGTGCCAGCAGCTTTGAGGGGGATCTCTATGGCTACACCTTC. The variable domain in full, with the rest retrieved from reference TRBV7-9 and TRBJ1-2, is DTGVSQNPRHKITKRGQNVTFRCDPISEHNRLYWYRQTLGQGPEFLTYFQNEAQLEKSRLLSDRFSAERPKGSFSTLEIQRTEQGDSAMYLCASSFEGDLYGYTFGSGTRLTVV.

The chain combines TRBV5-6 with TRBJ2-7, with D possibly TRBD1 on 6 matching bases. Germline CDR1 SGHDT, CDR2 YYEEEE. Trimming stripped 2 bases from V and 2 bases from J, with 11 bases between. This CDR3 region has 14 residues. The CDR3 DNA is TGTGCCAGCAGCTTTACAGGGCCCCCCTACGAGCAGTACTTC. It codes for CASSFTGPPYEQYF. The whole variable domain, remainder taken from reference TRBV5-6 and TRBJ2-7, is DAGVTQSPTHLIKTRGQQVTLRCSPKSGHDTVSWYQQALGQGPQFIFQYYEEEERQRGNFPDRFSGHQFPNYSSELNVNALLLGDSALYLCASSFTGPPYEQYFGPGTRLTVT.

This chain connects TRBV4-3 to TRBJ2-6; a possible D gene is TRBD1 (7 bases). Trimming removed 1 base at V and 3 bases at J, with 13 bases between. The CDR3 has 17 residues. Germline loops: CDR1 LGHNA, CDR2 YSLEER. The CDR3: CASSQAEGAVGANVLTF. The CDR3, as DNA: TGCGCCAGCAGCCAAGCGGAGGGGGCGGTTGGGGCCAACGTCCTGACTTTC.

The table lists this clone with a few counts. The rearrangement uses TRBV25-1 and TRBJ1-2, with TRBD1 matching over 9 bases. The germline V gene encodes CDR1 MGHDK and CDR2 SYGVNS. V lost 7 bases, J lost 8 bases, and 5 bases stayed unmatched. The CDR3 contains 12 residues. In nucleotides, the CDR3 is TGTGCCAGCATGGACAGGGGTGACGGCTACACCTTC. It is translated as CASMDRGDGYTF.

The chain has TRBV7-9 and TRBJ1-2, with 11 positions matching TRBD1. The CDR3 contains 13 residues. Germline V gene data show CDR1 as SEHNR and CDR2 as FQNEAQ (reference sequence). After removal of 5 bases from V and 8 bases from J, the junction contained 4 bases not matched to a gene. The CDR3: CASSAGTGGGYTF. The CDR3 region has the DNA TGTGCCAGCAGCGCCGGGACAGGGGGAGGCTACACCTTC.

This clone is a singleton in its sample. This chain uses TRBV5-4 with TRBJ2-1; D may be TRBD2 (5 bases). With 0 bases removed from V and 2 bases from J, the gap between germline ends came to 9 bases. The CDR3 runs to 15 residues. The V gene's germline CDR1 is SGHNT and CDR2 YYREEE (reference sequence). CDR3 sequence (DNA): TGTGCCAGCAGCTTGGCTAGCTACGCCTACAATGAGCAGTTCTTC. This sequence encodes CASSLASYAYNEQFF.

This chain connects TRBV5-6 to TRBJ1-4; TRBD1 matches at 7 bases. This CDR3 region has 16 residues. Unmatched junction bases numbered 4, after V lost 2 bases and J lost 0 bases. Germline V CDR1 and CDR2: SGHDT, YYEEEE. The CDR3 nucleotides read TGTGCCAGCAGCTTTGACAGGGCGGCAACTAATGAAAAACTGTTTTTT. Its translation is CASSFDRAATNEKLFF.

The chain links TRBV11-2 to TRBJ2-7; D is unresolved. V lost 1 base, J lost 6 bases, and 7 bases lay in between. The CDR3 is 12 amino acids. Germline values: CDR1 SGHAT, CDR2 FQNNGV. The CDR3 protein is CASSLAVPEQYF. The CDR3 nucleotides are TGTGCCAGCAGCTTAGCAGTCCCCGAGCAGTACTTC.

This clone was observed a handful of times. The chain recombines TRBV27 with TRBJ2-2; possible D gene TRBD1, 6 bases. The germline gives CDR1 MNHEY, CDR2 SMNVEV (reference sequence). The CDR3 is made up of 14 amino acids. V was pared by 5 bases and J by 4 bases, with 11 bases between. CDR3 sequence: CASSHRESTGELFF. The CDR3, as DNA: TGTGCCAGCAGTCACAGGGAGTCCACCGGGGAGCTGTTTTTT.

The chain uses TRBV9 and TRBJ2-7, with TRBD2 matching 10 bases. V shed 4 bases, J shed 0 bases, and the junction held 1 base outside the gene matches. The CDR3 is 14 residues long. Germline CDR1 and CDR2: SGDLS and YYNGEE. The CDR3 bases are TGTGCCAGCAGCTGGACTAGCGGCTCCTACGAGCAGTACTTC. This sequence encodes CASSWTSGSYEQYF.

This chain links TRBV7-2 with TRBJ1-5; TRBD1 aligns across 11 bases. This CDR3 spans 14 amino acids. Germline loops: CDR1 SGHTA, CDR2 FQGNSA. J gave up 6 bases and V 6 bases, and 4 bases lay outside the gene matches. The CDR3 protein is CASSYGTGGQPQHF. CDR3 coding DNA: TGTGCCAGCAGTTACGGGACAGGGGGTCAGCCCCAGCATTTT.

The chain joins TRBV19 to TRBJ1-4, with D maybe TRBD1 (5 bases). V lost 8 bases, J lost 8 bases, and 18 bases lay in between. The CDR3 loop spans 14 amino acids. Germline V CDR1 and CDR2: LNHDA, SQIVND (reference sequence). CDR3 in DNA: TGTGCCAGTGGGGACGGGGGACCGAGGGAAAAACTGTTTTTT. The encoded protein is CASGDGGPREKLFF.

The chain joins TRBV3-1 (or the pseudogene TRBV3-2) to TRBJ2-1, with 8 bases lining up with TRBD2. The CDR3 runs 14 residues. Germline values: CDR1 LGHDT, CDR2 YNNKEL (reference sequence). V was clipped by 2 bases and J by 8 bases; unmatched bases: 5. CDR3 loop: CASSQTSGAHEQFF. As DNA, the CDR3 is TGTGCCAGCAGCCAAACTAGCGGAGCCCATGAGCAGTTCTTC.